These T cell receptor beta chains were read from a single sample in a study of blood T cell repertoires in COVID-19. Data came from immunoSEQ multiplex PCR; TCRdb stores just in-frame clones and leaves some out. Altogether over 150,000 clones are present, around 84% being singletons, with the ten largest covering 3.2%. The sequenced material came from PBMCs or T cells enriched from blood (not recorded which). The source is a woman in her 30s who had recovered from COVID-19. Both conserved end residues are part of each CDR3. The D gene is left open where the match is weak. A clone size is listed for some rows: how often the clone was seen (once, few, many), or a class if it is expanded.

clone_size	d_call	v_call	j_call	cdr3_nt	cdr3_aa
NA	NA	TRBV7-9	TRBJ2-1	TGTGCCAGCAGCTCGACTGATACTTCCTCCTACAATGAGCAGTTCTTC	CASSSTDTSSYNEQFF
NA	NA	TRBV29-1	TRBJ1-3	TGCAGCGCCGGATGGACACCTGGAAACACCATATATTTT	CSAGWTPGNTIYF
NA	NA	TRBV10-3	TRBJ1-4	TGTGCCATCAGCCCTGCAGGGGATCTGGATGAAAAACTGTTTTTT	CAISPAGDLDEKLFF
NA	TRBD1	TRBV19	TRBJ2-2	TGTGCCAGTAGTCGTCCGGGACAGAGGAACACCGGGGAGCTGTTTTTT	CASSRPGQRNTGELFF
NA	TRBD1	TRBV29-1	TRBJ1-5	TGCAGCGTCGCCGGGACAGTCGGCAATCAGCCCCAGCATTTT	CSVAGTVGNQPQHF
NA	TRBD1	TRBV5-5	TRBJ1-2	TGTGCCAGCAGCCGCGGACAGGGGCCAGGGTATGGCTACACCTTC	CASSRGQGPGYGYTF
once	NA	TRBV12-3/TRBV12-4	TRBJ1-2	TGTGCCAGCAGCCGGGAGGGCTACACCTTC	CASSREGYTF
medium-sized	TRBD1	TRBV2	TRBJ1-6	TGTGCCAGGAATGGACAGGGGGATTCACCCCTCCACTTT	CARNGQGDSPLHF
NA	TRBD1	TRBV15	TRBJ1-2	TGTGCCACCAGCAGAGGTCCAAATTCAGGGGGCGGCTACACCTTC	CATSRGPNSGGGYTF
NA	NA	TRBV21-1	TRBJ2-4	TGTGCCAGCAGCATATCGCACCGGGACAGAGGGGGCAACATTCAGTACTTC	CASSISHRDRGGNIQYF
few	NA	TRBV10-3	TRBJ2-3	TGTGCCATCAGTCGAGAGGGATCAAGCACAGATACGCAGTATTTT	CAISREGSSTDTQYF
NA	TRBD1	TRBV28	TRBJ1-5	TGTGCCAGCATCTCCGGGACAGCGGGCAATCAGCCCCAGCATTTT	CASISGTAGNQPQHF
NA	NA	TRBV28	TRBJ2-4	TGTGCCAGCAGTTTGAGGAGGCCAGAAAACATTCAGTACTTC	CASSLRRPENIQYF
NA	NA	TRBV28	TRBJ2-1	TGTGCCAGCAGTTTCCGAGCCACACTAGTCAGGACGGGGAATGAGCAGTTCTTC	CASSFRATLVRTGNEQFF
NA	NA	TRBV27	TRBJ2-1	TGTGCCAGCAGAGTAGCCAGCAATGAGCAGTTCTTC	CASRVASNEQFF
NA	NA	TRBV29-1	TRBJ1-1	TGCAGCGCAGGACAGATGAACACTGAAGCTTTCTTT	CSAGQMNTEAFF
NA	TRBD1	TRBV28	TRBJ1-4	TGTGCCAGCAGGATGGGACAGCCGGGGGAAAAACTGTTTTTT	CASRMGQPGEKLFF
once	NA	TRBV10-3	TRBJ1-3	TGTGCCATCAGTGATCTGGTCCAGGGGAGAAACACCATATATTTT	CAISDLVQGRNTIYF
NA	TRBD2	TRBV2	TRBJ2-1	TGTGCCAGCAGTATAGCGGGAGGTGCCTACAATGAGCAGTTCTTC	CASSIAGGAYNEQFF
NA	TRBD2	TRBV18	TRBJ2-1	TGTGCCAGCTCAACGGGACTAGGAGGCGTAGGTGAGCAGTTCTTC	CASSTGLGGVGEQFF
few	NA	TRBV10-3	TRBJ1-6	TGTGCCATCAGTGGCCTCGGCGGTAATTCACCCCTCCACTTT	CAISGLGGNSPLHF
NA	NA	TRBV11-2	TRBJ2-3	TGTGCCAGCAGCTTAGAGGTACACACAGATACGCAGTATTTT	CASSLEVHTDTQYF
few	TRBD1	TRBV18	TRBJ2-7	TGTGCCAGCTCAGCGGACAGGAACGAGCAGTACTTC	CASSADRNEQYF
once	NA	TRBV28	TRBJ1-2	TGTGCCAGCAGTTTAAACAGGTTGGCCGGCTACACCTTC	CASSLNRLAGYTF
NA	TRBD1	TRBV27	TRBJ2-2	TGTGCCAGCAGTTTCATCCGGGACAGTAGAGCCGGGGAGCTGTTTTTT	CASSFIRDSRAGELFF
few	NA	TRBV11-1	TRBJ2-3	TGTGCCAGCAGACGAGATCGGGAGATTGTAAATACGCAGTATTTT	CASRRDREIVNTQYF
NA	NA	TRBV7-9	TRBJ2-6	TGTGCCAGCAGCCCGGGAGTGGGCGGATTCTTGACTTTC	CASSPGVGGFLTF
NA	NA	TRBV28	TRBJ1-4	TGTGCCAGCAGTTCCACAGTGTTCGGTGAAAAACTGTTTTTT	CASSSTVFGEKLFF
few	NA	TRBV19	TRBJ2-3	TGTGCCAGTAGTGTAATTCAGGTTAGCACAGATACGCAGTATTTT	CASSVIQVSTDTQYF
NA	TRBD1	TRBV7-6	TRBJ2-3	TGTGCCAGCAGCTTAGTTGGGACAGGGGGTTCCACGCAGTATTTT	CASSLVGTGGSTQYF
NA	NA	TRBV5-1	TRBJ2-2	TGCGCCAGCAGCTTGGCAGGACAGACGAACACCGGGGAGCTGTTTTTT	CASSLAGQTNTGELFF